This T cell receptor (beta chain) was identified in a study of blood T cell repertoires in COVID-19. Trimming pared 0 bases from V and 10 bases from J, leaving 16 bases between. This CDR3 comprises 16 residues. Looked up from germline, CDR1 is LGHNA and CDR2 is YSLEER. Data came from immunoSEQ multiplex PCR; TCRdb stores just in-frame clones and leaves some out. The repertoire holds fewer than 300,000 clones, with roughly 90% as singletons. The sample comprised PBMCs or T cells enriched from blood (not recorded which). This clonotype was sampled from a young woman who had recovered from COVID-19. The J gene is TRBJ1-6, the V gene TRBV4-3; D remains unclear. The CDR3 DNA sequence: TGCGCCAGCAGCCAAGATTTTGGGCAGGAGGGATCACCCCTCCACTTT. Its translation is CASSQDFGQEGSPLHF.